Listed here are 3 T cell receptor beta chains from one sample, sequenced in a study of EBV T-cell therapy then PD-1 blockade in nasopharyngeal carcinoma. Sample treatment: AdE1-LMPpoly-expanded autologous EBV-specific T-cell therapy followed by anti-PD-1 nivolumab. No cognate antigen is known for these TCRs. Only in-frame clones appear in the TCRdb table, and some are missing; sequencing was by immunoSEQ multiplex PCR. Among approximately 21,000 clones listed, over 75% were seen once. The sequencing here drew on CD8+ T cells from blood, taken at day 61 from a patient whose treatment included autologous EBV-specific T cells and nivolumab. These receptors originate from a man aged 40-55 years with nasopharyngeal carcinoma.

This clone was detected once. V is TRBV9 and J is TRBJ1-2; no clear D gene. V lost 0 bases and J lost 3, with 6 bases in between. CDR1 and CDR2 from the germline V gene are SGDLS and YYNGEE. There are 13 residues in the CDR3. The CDR3 sequence is CASSVGNHYGYTF. The CDR3 DNA sequence: TGTGCCAGCAGCGTAGGTAACCACTATGGCTACACCTTC.

This clone was counted a single time. The chain couples TRBV6-5 to TRBJ2-5, with a possible D match to TRBD1 (5 bases). Germline assignment: CDR1 MNHEY and CDR2 SVGAGI. The CDR3 sequence is 12 residues long. V was clipped by 8 bases and J by 4 bases, with 11 bases between them. CDR3 region: CASRRGRETQYF. The DNA for the CDR3 is TGTGCCAGCCGTAGGGGTCGAGAGACCCAGTACTTC.

A few counts support this clone. V usage is TRBV4-3 and J usage is TRBJ1-2; the match to TRBD1 covers 9 bases. The ends lost 2 bases at V and 3 bases at J; junction bases unmatched: 7. Germline V gene sequence: CDR1 LGHNA, CDR2 YSLEER. This CDR3 has 16 amino acids. As DNA, the CDR3 is TGCGCCAGCAGCCAATCCAAGGACAGGGGTGACTATGGCTACACCTTC. Its translation: CASSQSKDRGDYGYTF.